This section outlines one T cell receptor (beta chain) sequence together with its context. The data derive from a study of blood T cell repertoires in COVID-19. As for the study in general: Samples of COVID-19 (acute and convalescent) were obtained from the United States, Italy and Spain. The analysed material was cDNA or gDNA that came from T cells, B-cell-depleted T cells, or PBMCs.

CDR1 and CDR2 from the germline V gene are MNHEY and SMNVEV (reference sequence). The CDR3 runs to 14 residues. Deletions cut 5 bases from V and 2 bases from J, with 13 bases between. Original handling: Cell counts per sample came from amplifying reference gene primers. Profiling relied on immunoSEQ multiplex PCR, and the TCRdb table lists in-frame clones only, not all of them. The V and J calls and the clone size are those of that table, but D and trimming were determined from the DNA. Of 100,000 to 150,000 clones in the sample, over 65% were seen once. The sequence came from a man in his 60s with acute or convalescent COVID-19. This chain links TRBV27 with TRBJ2-7, with D maybe TRBD1 (6 bases). Sequencing was done on a sample of peripheral blood. The CDR3 is CASSPSQGPYEQYF. CDR3 nucleotides: TGTGCCAGCAGTCCGTCACAGGGCCCCTACGAGCAGTACTTC.